What follows are 7 T cell receptor beta chains derived from one specimen sequenced in a study of OX40 agonist ivuxolimab in advanced cancers. Some clones are missing from TCRdb's copy, which holds only in-frame ones; the method was immunoSEQ multiplex PCR. The sample carries approximately 160,000 clones, 90% to 95% recorded once. Sequenced here: CD4+ or CD8+ T cells sorted from blood, sampled in a trial of the OX40 agonist ivuxolimab. The receptors were sampled from an adult with an advanced solid tumor such as melanoma, head and neck, liver or kidney cancer.

This sequence joins TRBV5-6 and TRBJ2-1; perhaps TRBD2 as D (6 bases). V was shortened by 3 bases and J by 9 bases, with 13 bases between the two germline ends. The germline CDR1 and CDR2 sequences are SGHDT and YYEEEE. This CDR3 has 13 residues. The CDR3 region has the DNA TGTGCCAGCAGCTCCGGGGTAGCGGCTGAGCAGTTCTTC. Residues: CASSSGVAAEQFF.

This chain uses TRBV14 with TRBJ1-2; tentative D call: TRBD1 (5 bases). This CDR3 is 17 amino acids long. Trimming pared 0 bases from V and 3 bases from J, leaving 17 bases between. Per germline, CDR1 SGHDN and CDR2 FVKESK. DNA of the CDR3: TGTGCCAGCAGCCAAGATTTAAGGGGCGTGAGGGACTATGGCTACACCTTC. Translating gives CASSQDLRGVRDYGYTF. Supplemented by reference TRBV14 and TRBJ1-2, the full variable domain reads EAGVTQFPSHSVIEKGQTVTLRCDPISGHDNLYWYRRVMGKEIKFLLHFVKESKQDESGMPNNRFLAERTGGTYSTLKVQPAELEDSGVYFCASSQDLRGVRDYGYTFGSGTRLTVV.

The J gene is TRBJ2-7, the V gene TRBV7-6; the D is unclear. Germline V gene lookup returns CDR1 SGHVS and CDR2 FNYEAQ. V lost 0 bases, J lost 5 bases, and 11 bases lay in between. The CDR3 sequence is 14 residues long. CDR3 nucleotides: TGTGCCAGCAGCTTAGCGGTGGAGTCGAACGAGCAGTACTTC. Protein: CASSLAVESNEQYF.

This chain joins TRBV5-1 and TRBJ2-6; TRBD1 is a possible D gene (7 bases). The CDR3 spans 18 residues. V lost 4 bases and J lost 3, with 20 bases in between. Per the germline V gene, CDR1 is SGHRS and CDR2 is YFSETQ. CDR3 nucleotide sequence: TGCGCCAGCAGCCGCAAGGTGGAGGGGGCGGATGGGGCCAACGTCCTGACTTTC. Translation gives CASSRKVEGADGANVLTF.

Worth noting for this clone: This CDR3 is also generated by other DNA sequences in the sample. J is TRBJ2-7 and V is TRBV2; the D is unclear. CDR1 is SNHLY, CDR2 FYNNEI, per germline. The CDR3 spans 12 residues. V was clipped by 1 base and J by 3 bases, with 4 bases between them. The CDR3, as DNA: TGTGCCAGCAGTGAAGGTCGCTACGAGCAGTACTTC. Its protein is CASSEGRYEQYF.

The chain couples TRBV9 to TRBJ1-1; 9 bases fit TRBD1. CDR3 length equals 15 residues. Germline lookup yields CDR1 SGDLS and CDR2 YYNGEE. The V segment lost 3 bases and the J segment 2 bases; nucleotides outside the gene matches: 5. The CDR3 protein is CASSAADRGNTEAFF. The CDR3 DNA follows: TGTGCCAGCAGCGCCGCGGACAGGGGCAACACTGAAGCTTTCTTT.

This chain connects TRBV27 to TRBJ2-3; TRBD2 matches at 7 bases. Germline values: CDR1 MNHEY, CDR2 SMNVEV (reference sequence). With V trimmed by 7 bases and J by 4 bases, 8 bases remained unmatched. The length of the CDR3 is 14 residues. The CDR3 coding sequence is TGTGCCAGCACCACGGCTGCGGGGGCAGATACGCAGTATTTT. Protein: CASTTAAGADTQYF.